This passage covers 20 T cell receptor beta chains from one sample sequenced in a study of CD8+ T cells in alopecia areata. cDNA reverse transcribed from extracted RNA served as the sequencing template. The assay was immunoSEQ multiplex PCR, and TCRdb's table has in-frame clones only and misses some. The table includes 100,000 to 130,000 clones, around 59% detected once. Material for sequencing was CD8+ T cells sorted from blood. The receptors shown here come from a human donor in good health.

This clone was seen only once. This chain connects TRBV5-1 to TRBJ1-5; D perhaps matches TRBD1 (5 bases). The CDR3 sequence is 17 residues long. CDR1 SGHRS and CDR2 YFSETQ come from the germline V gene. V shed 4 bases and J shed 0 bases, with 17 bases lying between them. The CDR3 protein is CASSPGDRLYSNQPQHF. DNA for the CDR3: TGCGCCAGCAGCCCGGGGGACCGCCTTTATAGCAATCAGCCCCAGCATTTT.

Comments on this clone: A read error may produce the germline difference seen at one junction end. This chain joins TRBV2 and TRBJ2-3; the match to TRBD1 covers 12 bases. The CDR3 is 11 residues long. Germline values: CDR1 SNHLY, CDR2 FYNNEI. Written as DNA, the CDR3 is TGTGCCAGCACCGCGGGACAGGGGGCGAATTTT. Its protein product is CASTAGQGANF.

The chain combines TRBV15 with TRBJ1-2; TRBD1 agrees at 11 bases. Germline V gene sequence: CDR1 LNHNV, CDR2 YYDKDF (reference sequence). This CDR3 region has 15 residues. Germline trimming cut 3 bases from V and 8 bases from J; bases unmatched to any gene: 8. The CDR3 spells CATSSDPGQGGGYTF. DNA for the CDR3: TGTGCCACCAGCAGTGACCCGGGACAGGGGGGAGGCTACACCTTC.

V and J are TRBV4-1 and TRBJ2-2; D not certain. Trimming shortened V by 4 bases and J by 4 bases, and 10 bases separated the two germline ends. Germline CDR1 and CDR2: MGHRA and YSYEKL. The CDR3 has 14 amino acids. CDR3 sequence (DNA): TGCGCCAGCAGCCCCGCAGTGGGCACCGGGGAGCTGTTTTTT. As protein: CASSPAVGTGELFF.

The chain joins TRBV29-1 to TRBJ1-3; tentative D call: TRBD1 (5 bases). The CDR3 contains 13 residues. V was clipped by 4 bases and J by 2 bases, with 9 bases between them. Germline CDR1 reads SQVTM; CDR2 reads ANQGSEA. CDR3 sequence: CSVVGEPGNTIYF. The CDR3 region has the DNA TGCAGCGTTGTGGGGGAGCCTGGAAACACCATATATTTT.

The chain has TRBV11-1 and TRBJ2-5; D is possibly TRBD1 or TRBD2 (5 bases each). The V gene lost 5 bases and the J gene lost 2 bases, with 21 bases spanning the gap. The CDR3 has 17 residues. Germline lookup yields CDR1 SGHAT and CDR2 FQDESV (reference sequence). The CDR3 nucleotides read TGTGCCAGCAGCCTGGTCGGAAGGGGAGACTGGCAAGAGACCCAGTACTTC. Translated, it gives CASSLVGRGDWQETQYF.

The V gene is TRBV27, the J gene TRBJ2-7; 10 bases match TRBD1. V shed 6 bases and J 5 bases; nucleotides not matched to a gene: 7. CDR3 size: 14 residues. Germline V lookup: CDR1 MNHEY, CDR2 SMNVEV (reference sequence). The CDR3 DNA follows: TGTGCCAGCAGGCCGGGACAGGGGAACCACGAGCAGTACTTC. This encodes CASRPGQGNHEQYF.

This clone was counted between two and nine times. The CDR3 DNA sequence: TGTGCCAGCAATAAGGGCTCCGGAAACACCATATATTTT. This sequence encodes CASNKGSGNTIYF. The V and J genes are TRBV28 and TRBJ1-3, with D unclear. The V gene's germline CDR1 is MDHEN and CDR2 SYDVKM. The V end was cut by 7 bases, the J end by 4 bases, with 11 bases between. There are 13 residues in the CDR3.

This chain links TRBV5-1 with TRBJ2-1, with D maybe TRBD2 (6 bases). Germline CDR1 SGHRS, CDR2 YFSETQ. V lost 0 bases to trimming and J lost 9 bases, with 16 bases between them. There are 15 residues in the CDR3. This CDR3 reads CASSLGDFLWSEQFF. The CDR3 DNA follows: TGCGCCAGCAGCTTGGGGGACTTCCTTTGGAGTGAGCAGTTCTTC.

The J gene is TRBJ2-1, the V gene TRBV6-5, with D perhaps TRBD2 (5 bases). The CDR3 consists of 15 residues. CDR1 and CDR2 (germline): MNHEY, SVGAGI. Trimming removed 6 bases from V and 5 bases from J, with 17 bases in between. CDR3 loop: CASSRDYLWDNEQFF. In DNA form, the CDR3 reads TGTGCCAGCAGCCGCGACTACCTCTGGGACAATGAGCAGTTCTTC.

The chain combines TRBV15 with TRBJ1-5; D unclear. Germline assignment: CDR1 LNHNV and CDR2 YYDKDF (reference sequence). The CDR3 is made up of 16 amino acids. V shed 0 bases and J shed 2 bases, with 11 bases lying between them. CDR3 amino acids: CATSRDQPGGNQPQHF. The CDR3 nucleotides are TGTGCCACCAGCAGAGATCAGCCCGGGGGCAATCAGCCCCAGCATTTT.

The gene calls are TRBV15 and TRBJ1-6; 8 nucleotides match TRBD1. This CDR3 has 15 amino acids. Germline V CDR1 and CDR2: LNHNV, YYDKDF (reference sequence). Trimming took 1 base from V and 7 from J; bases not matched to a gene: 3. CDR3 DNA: TGTGCCACCAGCAGAGCACAGGGGGGCAATTCACCCCTCCACTTT. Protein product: CATSRAQGGNSPLHF.

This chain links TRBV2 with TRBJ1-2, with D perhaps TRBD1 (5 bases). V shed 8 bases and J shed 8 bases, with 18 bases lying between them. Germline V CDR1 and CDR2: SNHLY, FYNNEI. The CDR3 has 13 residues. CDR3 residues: CASGIAGRSGYTF. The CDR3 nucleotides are TGTGCCAGCGGTATTGCGGGGCGGTCGGGCTACACCTTC.

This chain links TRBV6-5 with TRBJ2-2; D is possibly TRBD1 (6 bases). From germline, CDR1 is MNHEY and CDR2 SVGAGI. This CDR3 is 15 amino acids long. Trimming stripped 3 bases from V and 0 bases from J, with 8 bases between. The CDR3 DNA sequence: TGTGCCAGCAGTTATGGGACAACGAACACCGGGGAGCTGTTTTTT. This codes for CASSYGTTNTGELFF.

The chain's CDR3 is CASSLSRDRGPVYGYTF. Written as DNA, the CDR3 is TGTGCCAGCAGCTTATCCCGGGACAGGGGGCCGGTCTATGGCTACACCTTC. This chain joins TRBV11-2 and TRBJ1-2; 12 bases align to TRBD1. From germline, CDR1 is SGHAT and CDR2 FQNNGV. The CDR3 has 17 residues. V dropped 2 bases and J dropped 4; count of bases not matched to a gene: 8.

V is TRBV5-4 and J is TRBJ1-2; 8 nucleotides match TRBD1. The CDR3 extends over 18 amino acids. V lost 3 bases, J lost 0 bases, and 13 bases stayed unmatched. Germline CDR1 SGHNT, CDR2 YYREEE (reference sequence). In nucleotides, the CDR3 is TGTGCCAGCAGCTCCCCCGGGCCGCCGACAGGGGCTAACTATGGCTACACCTTC. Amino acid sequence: CASSSPGPPTGANYGYTF.

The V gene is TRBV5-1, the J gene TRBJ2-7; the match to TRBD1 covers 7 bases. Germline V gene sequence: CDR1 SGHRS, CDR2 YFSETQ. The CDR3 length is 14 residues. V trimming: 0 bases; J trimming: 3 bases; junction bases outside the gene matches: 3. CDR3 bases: TGCGCCAGCAGCTTGGGGGCAGGGGGCTACGAGCAGTACTTC. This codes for CASSLGAGGYEQYF.

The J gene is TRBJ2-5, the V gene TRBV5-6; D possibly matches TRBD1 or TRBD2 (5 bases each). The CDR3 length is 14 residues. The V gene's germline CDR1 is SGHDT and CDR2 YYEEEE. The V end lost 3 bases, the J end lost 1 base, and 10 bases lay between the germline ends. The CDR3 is CASSSGRIQETQYF. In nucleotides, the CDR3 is TGTGCCAGCAGCTCGGGACGGATCCAAGAGACCCAGTACTTC.

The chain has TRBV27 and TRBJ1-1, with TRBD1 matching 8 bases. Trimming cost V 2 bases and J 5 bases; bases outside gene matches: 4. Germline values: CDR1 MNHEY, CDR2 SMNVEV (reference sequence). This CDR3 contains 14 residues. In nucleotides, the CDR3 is TGTGCCAGCAGTTTAACAACAGGGGGGACTGAAGCTTTCTTT. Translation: CASSLTTGGTEAFF.

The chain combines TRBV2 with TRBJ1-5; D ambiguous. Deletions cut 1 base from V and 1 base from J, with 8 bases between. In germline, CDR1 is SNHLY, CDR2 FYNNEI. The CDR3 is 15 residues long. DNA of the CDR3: TGTGCCAGCAGTGAAGGGGCATGGAGCAATCAGCCCCAGCATTTT. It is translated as CASSEGAWSNQPQHF.